Sequencing of this T cell receptor (beta chain) was carried out in a study of Ad26.COV2.S vaccination and SARS-CoV-2 variants. Study conclusions and caveats: Spike-specific TCR breadth was greater after Ad26.COV2.S than placebo. Vaccine and placebo recipients had similar non-spike TCR breadth.

Trimming shortened V by 5 bases and J by 1 base, and 8 bases separated the two germline ends. This CDR3 is 13 amino acids long. CDR1 is ENHRY, CDR2 SYGVKD, per germline. The treatment was: roughly 20 received Ad26.COV2.S at low or high dose, single or two shots; about 5 received placebo; per-sample allocation not given. Specimen acquisition occurred on day 63 following the initial vaccine or placebo injection. An Ad26 vector expressing Wuhan-strain SARS-CoV-2 spike constituted the vaccine. The repertoire was sequenced with immunoSEQ multiplex PCR; TCRdb's copy has only in-frame clones and lacks some. This table has 430,000 or so clones, about nine tenths appearing once. The count of this clone is one. Its specificity is not known.

Source: peripheral blood, taken in a trial of Ad26.COV2.S vaccine versus placebo. V is TRBV10-3 and J is TRBJ1-1, with D uncertain. The sequence derives from a person between 18 and 65 years old who received the Ad26.COV2.S COVID-19 vaccine or a placebo. The CDR3 reads CAISSQTNTEAFF. The CDR3, as DNA: TGTGCCATCAGTTCGCAGACGAACACTGAAGCTTTCTTT.